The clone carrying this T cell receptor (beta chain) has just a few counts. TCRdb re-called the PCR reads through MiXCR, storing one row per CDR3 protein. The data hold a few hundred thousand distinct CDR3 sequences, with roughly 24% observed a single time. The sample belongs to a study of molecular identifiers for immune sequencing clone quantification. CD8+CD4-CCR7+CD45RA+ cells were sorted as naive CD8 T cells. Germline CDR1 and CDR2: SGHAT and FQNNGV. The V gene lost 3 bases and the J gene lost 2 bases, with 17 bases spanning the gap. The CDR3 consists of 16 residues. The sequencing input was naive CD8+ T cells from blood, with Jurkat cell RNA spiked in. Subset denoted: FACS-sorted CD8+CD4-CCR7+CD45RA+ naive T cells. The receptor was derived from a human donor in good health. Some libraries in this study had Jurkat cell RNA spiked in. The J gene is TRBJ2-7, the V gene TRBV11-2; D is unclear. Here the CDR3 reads CASSFAPRTTTYEQYF. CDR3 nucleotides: TGTGCCAGCAGCTTCGCCCCGCGGACGACAACCTACGAGCAGTACTTC.